These 20 T cell receptor beta chains came from one sample sequenced in a study of blood T cell repertoires in COVID-19. Clones were sequenced by immunoSEQ multiplex PCR, and TCRdb holds only the in-frame ones, with some missing. The table includes more than 200,000 clones, about 80% detected once. Sequencing input: peripheral blood. All receptors come from an elderly man with acute or convalescent COVID-19.

The V gene is TRBV4-1, the J gene TRBJ1-5; TRBD1 aligns across 7 bases. V was clipped by 4 bases and J by 8 bases; unmatched bases: 5. The CDR3 loop spans 13 amino acids. CDR1 and CDR2 (germline): MGHRA, YSYEKL. Here the CDR3 reads CASSLTTGEPQHF. CDR3 nucleotide sequence: TGCGCCAGCAGCCTTACCACAGGGGAGCCCCAGCATTTT.

The V and J genes are TRBV2 and TRBJ2-7; the match to TRBD2 covers 8 bases. The CDR3 consists of 15 residues. V lost 3 bases and J lost 4; bases outside the gene matches: 8. In germline, CDR1 is SNHLY, CDR2 FYNNEI. The DNA for the CDR3 is TGTGCCAGCAGTGACCTACTTAGCGGGGCTTACGAGCAGTACTTC. Translation gives CASSDLLSGAYEQYF.

The chain carries TRBV5-5 and TRBJ1-5, with 8 bases that match TRBD1. In germline, CDR1 is SGHKS, CDR2 YYEKEE (reference sequence). V trimming: 2 bases; J trimming: 6 bases; junction bases outside the gene matches: 7. The CDR3 runs 15 residues. The CDR3 coding sequence is TGTGCCAGCAGCTTTACCAGGGGGCTGGGTCAGCCCCAGCATTTT. This translates into CASSFTRGLGQPQHF.

The CDR3 loop reads CASSKAGSTVEQFF. The CDR3 bases are TGTGCCAGCAGCAAGGCAGGGTCTACAGTTGAGCAGTTCTTC. The chain recombines TRBV28 with TRBJ2-1; possibly TRBD1 for D (5 bases). In germline, CDR1 is MDHEN, CDR2 SYDVKM. The CDR3 runs to 14 residues. Trimming removed 6 bases at V and 9 bases at J, with 18 bases between. The full variable domain, completed using reference TRBV28 and TRBJ2-1, is DVKVTQSSRYLVKRTGEKVFLECVQDMDHENMFWYRQDPGLGLRLIYFSYDVKMKEKGDIPEGYSVSREKKERFSLILESASTNQTSMYLCASSKAGSTVEQFFGPGTRLTVL.

This clone came up once. The V gene is TRBV2, the J gene TRBJ2-7, with 11 nucleotides matching TRBD1. V was clipped by 8 bases and J by 3 bases; unmatched bases: 15. The CDR3 is 17 amino acids. Germline CDR1 reads SNHLY; CDR2 reads FYNNEI. CDR3 amino acids: CASLVLSWDRGVYEQYF. The CDR3 DNA sequence: TGTGCCAGCCTCGTCCTCTCCTGGGACAGGGGGGTCTACGAGCAGTACTTC.

At least ten counts were recorded for this clone. DNA for the CDR3: TGTGCCAGCTCACCGCGACAGGAGGTCACTGGAAACACCATATATTTT. Amino acids: CASSPRQEVTGNTIYF. V gene TRBV18 combines with J gene TRBJ1-3, with D possibly matching TRBD1 (6 bases). The CDR3 runs 16 residues. Germline-derived CDR1 and CDR2 are KGHSH and LQKENI. V dropped 3 bases and J dropped 2 bases, with 14 bases sitting between them.

CDR3 loop: CASRSGRATKNIQYF. CDR3 nucleotides: TGTGCCAGCAGGAGCGGGAGGGCAACCAAAAACATTCAGTACTTC. The V gene is TRBV27, the J gene TRBJ2-4, with TRBD2 matching over 10 bases. The V segment lost 6 bases and the J segment 2 bases; nucleotides outside the gene matches: 4. The CDR3 extends over 15 amino acids. Germline V CDR1 and CDR2: MNHEY, SMNVEV (reference sequence).

The chain employs TRBV6-5 and TRBJ2-7; 8 bases line up with TRBD2. Unmatched junction bases numbered 6, after V lost 7 bases and J lost 1 base. Germline V gene lookup returns CDR1 MNHEY and CDR2 SVGAGI. The CDR3 totals 14 residues. This CDR3 is CASTPGGVSYEQYF. The DNA of the CDR3 is TGTGCCAGCACCCCGGGGGGGGTTTCCTACGAGCAGTACTTC.

There are a few counts of this clone. The chain employs TRBV5-1 and TRBJ2-3; 12 bases align to TRBD1. The CDR3 sequence is 16 residues long. Trimming at V came to 0 bases and at J to 11 bases, leaving 10 bases not matched to a gene. Germline V CDR1 and CDR2: SGHRS, YFSETQ. The CDR3 DNA sequence: TGCGCCAGCAGCTTGGCCCCGGGACAGGGGGCGCGTATGCAGTATTTT. Its translation is CASSLAPGQGARMQYF.

J is TRBJ2-7 and V is TRBV24-1; 8 bases are shared with TRBD1. The CDR3 runs 15 residues. Trimming removed 4 bases from V and 3 bases from J; junction bases left unmatched: 7. CDR1 and CDR2 (germline): KGHDR, SFDVKD. For the CDR3, the DNA is TGTGCCACCAGTGACCCGGGACAGGCCCACTACGAGCAGTACTTC. Its protein is CATSDPGQAHYEQYF.

This clone was seen once. The chain joins TRBV28 to TRBJ1-2; tentative D call: TRBD1 (6 bases). CDR1 is MDHEN, CDR2 SYDVKM, per germline. Trimming stripped 6 bases from V and 3 bases from J, with 23 bases between. The CDR3 extends over 17 amino acids. CDR3 bases: TGTGCCAGCAGCCACTCTCCCCCAGGGGTAGTAGACTATGGCTACACCTTC. Translation: CASSHSPPGVVDYGYTF.

The chain uses TRBV21-1 and TRBJ1-4. TRBV21-1 is a recognized pseudogene. This CDR3 spans 16 amino acids. CDR3 loop: CASSLYGEGEGEKLFF. The CDR3 bases are TGTGCCAGCAGCCTCTACGGAGAAGGTGAGGGTGAAAAACTGTTTTTT.

V is TRBV5-4 and J is TRBJ2-1; 8 bases map to TRBD1. The germline gives CDR1 SGHNT, CDR2 YYREEE (reference sequence). J was trimmed by 1 base and V by 3 bases; bases with no gene match: 3. This CDR3 is 15 amino acids long. This CDR3 is CASSSGQGSYNEQFF. Here the CDR3 DNA reads TGTGCCAGCAGCTCCGGACAGGGTTCCTACAATGAGCAGTTCTTC.

CDR3 in DNA: TGTGCCAGCAGCTTAACAAAATATAGCACAGATACGCAGTATTTT. Translating gives CASSLTKYSTDTQYF. This rearrangement joins TRBV7-2 to TRBJ2-3; D gene unclear. The V gene lost 2 bases and the J gene lost 0 bases, with 9 bases spanning the gap. The V gene's germline CDR1 is SGHTA and CDR2 FQGNSA. The CDR3 runs 15 residues.

CDR3 protein: CASSVETGWNSPLHF. CDR3 sequence (DNA): TGTGCCAGCAGCGTAGAAACAGGATGGAATTCACCCCTCCACTTT. The chain uses TRBV9 and TRBJ1-6; the D gene is possibly TRBD1 (5 bases). CDR1 and CDR2 from the germline V gene are SGDLS and YYNGEE. Deletions cut 0 bases from V and 7 bases from J, with 11 bases between. The CDR3 loop spans 15 amino acids. The full variable domain, completed using reference TRBV9 and TRBJ1-6, is DSGVTQTPKHLITATGQRVTLRCSPRSGDLSVYWYQQSLDQGLQFLIQYYNGEERAKGNILERFSAQQFPDLHSELNLSSLELGDSALYFCASSVETGWNSPLHFGNGTRLTVT.

The J gene is TRBJ2-7, the V gene TRBV5-4; tentative D call: TRBD2 (6 bases). This CDR3 is built from 14 residues. Germline V lookup: CDR1 SGHNT, CDR2 YYREEE (reference sequence). V was cut by 4 bases and J by 4 bases, with 15 bases left in between. The CDR3 DNA reads as TGTGCCAGCAGCGAAACTAGCAAGCGGTACGAGCAGTACTTC. Protein: CASSETSKRYEQYF. The full variable domain, in which reference TRBV5-4 and TRBJ2-7 provide the parts outside the CDR3, is ETGVTQSPTHLIKTRGQQVTLRCSSQSGHNTVSWYQQALGQGPQFIFQYYREEENGRGNFPPRFSGLQFPNYSSELNVNALELDDSALYLCASSETSKRYEQYFGPGTRLTVT.

Here the CDR3 DNA reads TGTGCCAGCAGTTTAGGAGGGCGTGGGATTCAGTACTTC. It specifies CASSLGGRGIQYF. The chain joins TRBV12-3 or TRBV12-4 to TRBJ2-4; D might be TRBD2 (5 bases). This CDR3 is 13 amino acids long. Trimming took 1 base from V and 10 from J, leaving 11 bases between them.

This sequence joins TRBV3-1 (or the pseudogene TRBV3-2) and TRBJ1-2; TRBD1 is a possible D gene (5 bases). The CDR3 has 15 amino acids. The V gene's germline CDR1 is LGHDT and CDR2 YNNKEL (reference sequence). Trimming shortened V by 3 bases and J by 1 base, and 12 bases separated the two germline ends. CDR3 nucleotides: TGTGCCAGCAGCCACTTAACGACAGATAACTATGGCTACACCTTC. Translated: CASSHLTTDNYGYTF.

The chain has TRBV5-1 and TRBJ1-5; 9 bases are shared with TRBD1. The germline gives CDR1 SGHRS, CDR2 YFSETQ. CDR3 length equals 14 residues. Trimming took 4 bases from V and 5 from J; bases not matched to a gene: 4. The CDR3 loop reads CASSAGQGHQPQHF. CDR3 in DNA: TGCGCCAGCAGCGCGGGACAGGGCCATCAGCCCCAGCATTTT.

J is TRBJ1-1 and V is TRBV5-1; no reliable D call. Trimming took off 0 bases at V and 5 bases at J, with 20 bases between the two ends. The germline CDR1 and CDR2 sequences are SGHRS and YFSETQ. This CDR3 comprises 17 residues. CDR3 loop: CASSLGLVWEPSTEAFF. The CDR3 region has the DNA TGCGCCAGCAGCTTGGGGCTAGTGTGGGAGCCCAGTACTGAAGCTTTCTTT.